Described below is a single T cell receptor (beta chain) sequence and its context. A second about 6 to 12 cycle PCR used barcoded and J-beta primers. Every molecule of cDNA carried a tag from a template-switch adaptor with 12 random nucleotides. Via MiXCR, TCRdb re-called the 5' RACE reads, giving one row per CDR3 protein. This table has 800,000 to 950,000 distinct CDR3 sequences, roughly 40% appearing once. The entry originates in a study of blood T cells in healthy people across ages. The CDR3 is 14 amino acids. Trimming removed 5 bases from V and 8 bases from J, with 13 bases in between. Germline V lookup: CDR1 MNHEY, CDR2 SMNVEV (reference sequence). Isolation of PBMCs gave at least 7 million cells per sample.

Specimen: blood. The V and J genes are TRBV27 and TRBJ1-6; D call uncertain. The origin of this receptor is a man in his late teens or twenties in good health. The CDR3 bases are TGTGCCAGCAGTCCCCTGGGCATCTATTCACCCCTCCACTTT. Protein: CASSPLGIYSPLHF.